Below are 4 T cell receptor beta chains sequenced from a single sample in a study of human T cells and chemical hapten exposure. Each CDR3 protein is one row after TCRdb ran MiXCR on the RACE reads. The sample shows under 400,000 distinct CDR3 sequences, approximately 5.1% of them seen only once. Documented time point: pre-sensitization, week 0. Treatment here: therapeutic diphenylcyclopropenone sensitization with weekly scalp DPC. Sequenced here: whole blood, sampled in connection with sensitization to the hapten diphenylcyclopropenone (DPC). These receptors were collected from a woman aged 50 to 65 with alopecia areata. Some clones in this sample may be carry-over from other donors' samples.

In its sample, this clonotype was seen a few times. V gene TRBV10-3 combines with J gene TRBJ1-5; 11 bases line up with TRBD1. Trimming removed 7 bases from V and 7 bases from J; junction bases left unmatched: 6. This CDR3 is built from 14 residues. The germline gives CDR1 ENHRY, CDR2 SYGVKD. The chain's CDR3 is CAIKGQGAGQPQHF. Written as DNA, the CDR3 is TGTGCCATCAAAGGACAGGGGGCAGGACAGCCCCAGCATTTT.

This clonotype was seen ten or more times. The genes are TRBV12-3 or TRBV12-4 and TRBJ2-1; TRBD2 agrees at 10 bases. This CDR3 contains 12 residues. Trimming at V came to 9 bases and at J to 4 bases, leaving 0 bases not matched to a gene. The chain's CDR3 is CASSGGYNEQFF. CDR3 DNA: TGTGCCAGTAGCGGGGGGTACAATGAGCAGTTCTTC.

This clonotype was recorded at least ten times. The rearrangement joins TRBV12-3 or TRBV12-4 to TRBJ2-2; D is unclear. V lost 2 bases, J lost 1 base, and 8 bases lay in between. This CDR3 is 15 amino acids long. CDR3: CASSLRVGNTGELFF. CDR3 DNA: TGTGCCAGCAGTTTACGGGTTGGGAACACCGGGGAGCTGTTTTTT.

On this clonotype itself: A much more abundant neighbour one base away suggests this may be a read error. V and J are TRBV13 and TRBJ1-4; TRBD1 matches 8 bases. Germline V gene sequence: CDR1 PRHDT, CDR2 FYEKMQ (reference sequence). The CDR3 contains 14 residues. The CDR3 loop reads CAISPGRGLEKLFF. The CDR3 bases are TGTGCCATCAGCCCCGGCAGGGGGCTTGAAAAACTGTTTTTT.